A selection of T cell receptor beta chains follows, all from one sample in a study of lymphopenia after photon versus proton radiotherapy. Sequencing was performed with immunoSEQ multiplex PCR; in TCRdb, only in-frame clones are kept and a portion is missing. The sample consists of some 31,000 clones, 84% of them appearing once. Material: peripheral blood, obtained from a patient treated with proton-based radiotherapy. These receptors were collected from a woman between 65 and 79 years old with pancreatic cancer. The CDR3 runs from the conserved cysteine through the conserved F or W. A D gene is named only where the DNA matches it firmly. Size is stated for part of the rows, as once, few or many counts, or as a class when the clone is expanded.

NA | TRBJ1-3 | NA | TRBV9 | TGTGCCAGCAGCGTAGGGGAGAGCTCTGGAAACGCCATATATTTT | CASSVGESSGNAIYF
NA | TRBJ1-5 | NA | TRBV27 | TGTGCCAGCAGTTCTCGCTCACAGGGCCTCAATCAGCCCCAGCATTTT | CASSSRSQGLNQPQHF
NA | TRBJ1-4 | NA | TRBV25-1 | TGTGCCAGCAGCCAGAGAGTAACCACAACTAATGAAAAACTGTTTTTT | CASSQRVTTTNEKLFF
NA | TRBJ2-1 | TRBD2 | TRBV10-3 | TGTGCCATCTCCAAGGCGGGGAGGGCCGACAATGAGCAGTTCTTC | CAISKAGRADNEQFF
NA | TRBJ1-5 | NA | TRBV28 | TGTGCCAGCAGTGGAGGGGGGTCTCATCAGCCCCAGCATTTT | CASSGGGSHQPQHF
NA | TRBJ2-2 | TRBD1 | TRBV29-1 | TGCAGCGCTGGACAGGGGGCGGTCACCGGGGAGCTGTTTTTT | CSAGQGAVTGELFF
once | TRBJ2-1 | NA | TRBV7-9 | TGTGCCAGCAGCCCCCGGACAGCGGGGAGCTCCTACAATGAGCAGTTCTTC | CASSPRTAGSSYNEQFF
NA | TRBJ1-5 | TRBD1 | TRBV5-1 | TGCGCCAGCAGGGCGTCGACAGGGAGCAATCAGCCCCAGCATTTT | CASRASTGSNQPQHF
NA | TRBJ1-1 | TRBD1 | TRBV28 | TGTGCCAGCAGTTTACTGACAGGGGGAAGTACTGAAGCTTTCTTT | CASSLLTGGSTEAFF
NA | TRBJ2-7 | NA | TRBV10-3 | TGTGCCATCAGTCCAAGGAGCTCCTACGAGCAGTACTTC | CAISPRSSYEQYF
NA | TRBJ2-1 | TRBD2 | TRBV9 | TGTGCCAGCAGCGCGTCCCGGGACATCGGGACTAGCGGGAGCTCCTACAATGAGCAGTTCTTC | CASSASRDIGTSGSSYNEQFF
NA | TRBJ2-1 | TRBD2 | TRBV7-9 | TGTGCCAGCAGCGCCCTAGGGACTAGCGGGATTAGTAATGAGCAGTTCTTC | CASSALGTSGISNEQFF
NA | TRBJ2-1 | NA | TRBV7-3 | TGTGCCAGCAGCTTATCAGTCCCGGGTGAGCAGTTCTTC | CASSLSVPGEQFF
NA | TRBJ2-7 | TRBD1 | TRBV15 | TGTGCCACCAGCAGGGGGGGGACAGGGGCCTACGAGCAGTACTTC | CATSRGGTGAYEQYF
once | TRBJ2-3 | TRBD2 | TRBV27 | TGTGCCAGCAGAAGACCGGGACTATCAACCAATACGCAGTATTTT | CASRRPGLSTNTQYF
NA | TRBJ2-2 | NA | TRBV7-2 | TGTGCCAGCAGCTACACTAGCATTGCCGGGGAGCTGTTTTTT | CASSYTSIAGELFF
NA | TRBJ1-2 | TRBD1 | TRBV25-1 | TGTGCCAGCAGTCGAGCCGGGACAGGGATTAACTATGGCTACACCTTC | CASSRAGTGINYGYTF
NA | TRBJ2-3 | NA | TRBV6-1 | TGTGCCAGCAGTGAGGTGGGAGATACGCAGTATTTT | CASSEVGDTQYF
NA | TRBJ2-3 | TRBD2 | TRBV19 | TGTGCCAGTAGCGTTTCTAGCGGGAGAACCACAGATACGCAGTATTTT | CASSVSSGRTTDTQYF
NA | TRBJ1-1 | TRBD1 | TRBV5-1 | TGCGCCAGCAGTTGGGAAAGTAGGGACAGGGAAGCTTTCTTT | CASSWESRDREAFF
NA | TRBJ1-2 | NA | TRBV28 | TGTGCCAGCAAAATACCCGGCCTCTATGGCTACACCTTC | CASKIPGLYGYTF
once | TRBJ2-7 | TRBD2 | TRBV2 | TGTGCCAGCAGTTATAAGCGGGAACCATCCTACGAGCAGTACTTC | CASSYKREPSYEQYF
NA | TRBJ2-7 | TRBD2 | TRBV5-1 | TGCGCCAGCAGCTGGGGAAGCGGGATCTCCTACGAGCAGTACTTC | CASSWGSGISYEQYF
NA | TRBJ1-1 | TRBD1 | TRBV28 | TGTGCCAGCAGTTTTATGGGACAGGGATTGAACACTGAAGCTTTCTTT | CASSFMGQGLNTEAFF
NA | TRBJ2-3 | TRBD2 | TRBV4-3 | TGCGCCAGCAGCCAAGAGGTAACGGGAGGGTCAGATACGCAGTATTTT | CASSQEVTGGSDTQYF
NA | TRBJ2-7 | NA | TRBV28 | TGTGCCAGCAGTCCTGGGGGCAGGGGGGTAGGTTTTATTTACGAGCAGTACTTC | CASSPGGRGVGFIYEQYF
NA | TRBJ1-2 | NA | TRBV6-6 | TGTGCCAGCAGGGCGGGGTATGGCTACACCTTC | CASRAGYGYTF
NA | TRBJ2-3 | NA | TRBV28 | TGTGCCAGCAGTCCTGACAGGTTCCAGGATACGCAGTATTTT | CASSPDRFQDTQYF
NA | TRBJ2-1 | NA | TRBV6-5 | TGTGCCAGCAGTAGAGGGGGCTCCTACAATGAGCAGTTCTTC | CASSRGGSYNEQFF
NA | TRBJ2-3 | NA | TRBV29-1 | TGCAGCGTTGCGGGAGTGGTTAAAGATACGCAGTATTTT | CSVAGVVKDTQYF
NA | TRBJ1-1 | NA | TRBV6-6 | TGTGCCAGCAGTCCGGCCGGGGGAGCTTTCTTT | CASSPAGGAFF
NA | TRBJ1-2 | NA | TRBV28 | TGTGCCAGCAGTTCGGACCCTAACTATGGCTACACCTTC | CASSSDPNYGYTF
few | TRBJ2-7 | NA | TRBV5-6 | TGTGCCAGCAGCTTGGGGTCTGGGGCCTACGAGCAGTACTTC | CASSLGSGAYEQYF
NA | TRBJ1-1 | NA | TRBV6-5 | TGTGCCAGCAGTTACCGGGGGTTGAGCACTGAAGCTTTCTTT | CASSYRGLSTEAFF
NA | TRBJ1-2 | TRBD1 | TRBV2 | TGTGCCAGCAGTAAACAGGGACAGGGGCCTGTCTACACCTTC | CASSKQGQGPVYTF
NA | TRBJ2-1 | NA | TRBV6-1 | TGTGCCAGCAGTGAACGGGTCTACAATGAGCAGTTCTTC | CASSERVYNEQFF
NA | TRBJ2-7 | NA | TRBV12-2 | TGTGCAAGTCGCTTAGGCTCGGACGAGCAGTACTTC | CASRLGSDEQYF
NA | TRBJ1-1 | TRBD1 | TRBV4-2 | TGTGCCAGCAGCCAATCGCAGGGGGCATACACTGAAGCTTTCTTT | CASSQSQGAYTEAFF
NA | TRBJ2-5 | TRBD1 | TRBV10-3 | TGTGCCATTAGGGACAGGGCTGAGACCCAGTACTTC | CAIRDRAETQYF
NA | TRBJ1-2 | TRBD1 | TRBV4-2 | TGTGCCAGCAGCCAACCCTCCCTCCAGGGGGTCGGCTACACCTTC | CASSQPSLQGVGYTF
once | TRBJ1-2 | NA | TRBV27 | TGTGCCAGCAGTTTATCCGTCCCCGGGGTGGGCTACACCTTC | CASSLSVPGVGYTF
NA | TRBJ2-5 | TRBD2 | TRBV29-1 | TGCAGCGGAACTAGCGGGAGTAAAGAGACCCAGTACTTC | CSGTSGSKETQYF
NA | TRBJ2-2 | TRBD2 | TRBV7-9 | TGTGCCAGCAGCCCCCGGCTAGCGGGAGGGCCCGGGGAGCTGTTTTTT | CASSPRLAGGPGELFF
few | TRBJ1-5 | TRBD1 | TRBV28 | TGTGCCAGCAGCCTGACCCAGGGGGCTGGTCAGCCCCAGCATTTT | CASSLTQGAGQPQHF
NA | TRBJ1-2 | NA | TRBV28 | TGTGCCAGCAGTTTATCGTCAGGAGAGTCTAGAGGCTACACCTTC | CASSLSSGESRGYTF
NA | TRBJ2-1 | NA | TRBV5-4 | TGTGCCAGCAGCTTGGCGGCGGGCGGGTATTACAATGAGCAGTTCTTC | CASSLAAGGYYNEQFF
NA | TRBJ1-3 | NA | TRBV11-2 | TGTGCCAGCAGCTTCGCATTAGGGGAAACCGGAAACACCATATATTTT | CASSFALGETGNTIYF
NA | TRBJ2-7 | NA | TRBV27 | TGTGCCAGCAGTTTGGCCAAGCAGGCGGCACATTCCTACGAGCAGTACTTC | CASSLAKQAAHSYEQYF
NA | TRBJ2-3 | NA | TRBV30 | TGTGCCTGGAGGAACGACGGCACAGATACGCAGTATTTT | CAWRNDGTDTQYF
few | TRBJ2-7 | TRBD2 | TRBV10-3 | TGTGCCACCTCGACTCTTAGCGGGAGGTCTTCCTACGAGCAGTACTTC | CATSTLSGRSSYEQYF
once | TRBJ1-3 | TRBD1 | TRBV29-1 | TGCAGCGTTGGGCTAAGGGACAGTCCTTCTGGAAACACCATATATTTT | CSVGLRDSPSGNTIYF
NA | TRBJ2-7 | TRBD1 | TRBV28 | TGTGCCAGCAGTTCAGGTGGACAGGGGACCTACGAGCAGTACTTC | CASSSGGQGTYEQYF